These T cell receptor beta chains were read from a single sample in a study of blood T cell repertoires in COVID-19. Some clones are missing from TCRdb's copy, which holds only in-frame ones; the method was immunoSEQ multiplex PCR. The sample includes approximately 240,000 clones, around 87% of them seen just once. The material sequenced was PBMCs or T cells enriched from blood (not recorded which). The receptors originated from a woman under 30 in a cohort exposed to, infected with or recovered from COVID-19 (not recorded which). CDR3s include the opening cysteine and the closing phenylalanine or tryptophan. A D gene is named only where the DNA matches it firmly.

v_gene: TRBV10-3; len: 15; j_gene: TRBJ2-7; d_gene: TRBD2; CDR3aa: CAISKGLADSYEQYF
v_gene: TRBV29-1; len: 16; j_gene: TRBJ2-3; d_gene: TRBD1; CDR3aa: CSVAGQGLFSTDTQYF
v_gene: TRBV3-1/TRBV3-2; len: 14; j_gene: TRBJ1-1; d_gene: TRBD1; CDR3aa: CASSQFGTVNEAFF
v_gene: TRBV5-1; len: 16; j_gene: TRBJ2-5; d_gene: TRBD2; CDR3aa: CASSWGGLGGEETQYF
v_gene: TRBV9; len: 13; j_gene: TRBJ2-2; d_gene: TRBD2; CDR3aa: CASSTSQTGELFF
v_gene: TRBV6-4; len: 16; j_gene: TRBJ2-1; d_gene: TRBD2; CDR3aa: CASSESVAGAYNEQFF
v_gene: TRBV27; len: 13; j_gene: TRBJ1-4; d_gene: .; CDR3aa: CASSFRTGEKLFF
v_gene: TRBV3-1/TRBV3-2; len: 13; j_gene: TRBJ1-1; d_gene: TRBD1; CDR3aa: CASSQNRGTEAFF
v_gene: TRBV24-1; len: 14; j_gene: TRBJ1-2; d_gene: TRBD1; CDR3aa: CATSQTGNYGGYTF
v_gene: TRBV9; len: 17; j_gene: TRBJ2-1; d_gene: TRBD2; CDR3aa: CASSIRLAGGRYNEQFF
v_gene: TRBV15; len: 16; j_gene: TRBJ2-3; d_gene: .; CDR3aa: CATSKRGLARIDTQYF
v_gene: TRBV2; len: 15; j_gene: TRBJ2-3; d_gene: TRBD2; CDR3aa: CASSLTSGGTDTQYF
v_gene: TRBV6-5; len: 14; j_gene: TRBJ1-1; d_gene: TRBD1; CDR3aa: CASYKGQGYTEAFF
v_gene: TRBV4-1; len: 14; j_gene: TRBJ1-2; d_gene: TRBD1; CDR3aa: CASSQAQGARGYTF
v_gene: TRBV5-6; len: 14; j_gene: TRBJ1-4; d_gene: .; CDR3aa: CASSWSVTNEKLFF
v_gene: TRBV3-1/TRBV3-2; len: 16; j_gene: TRBJ2-5; d_gene: TRBD1; CDR3aa: CASTTGGRGPQETQYF
v_gene: TRBV6-6; len: 16; j_gene: TRBJ1-4; d_gene: .; CDR3aa: CASSTQGAPTNEKLFF
v_gene: TRBV5-1; len: 15; j_gene: TRBJ1-2; d_gene: TRBD1; CDR3aa: CASSLRGQRFYGYTF
v_gene: TRBV29-1; len: 16; j_gene: TRBJ2-1; d_gene: TRBD2; CDR3aa: CSVKPLTSGSGNEQFF
v_gene: TRBV5-1; len: 17; j_gene: TRBJ1-4; d_gene: TRBD1; CDR3aa: CASSLVPNRGGGEKLFF
v_gene: TRBV9; len: 17; j_gene: TRBJ2-5; d_gene: TRBD2; CDR3aa: CASSVGSGREWVETQYF
v_gene: TRBV5-1; len: 17; j_gene: TRBJ1-3; d_gene: TRBD1; CDR3aa: CASSNNRQGISGNTIYF
v_gene: TRBV6-4; len: 14; j_gene: TRBJ2-3; d_gene: .; CDR3aa: CASSEGREVNTQYF
v_gene: TRBV5-6; len: 14; j_gene: TRBJ1-2; d_gene: .; CDR3aa: CASSWGRRARGYTF
v_gene: TRBV5-1; len: 15; j_gene: TRBJ1-5; d_gene: .; CDR3aa: CASSLAGGGNQPQHF
v_gene: TRBV18; len: 17; j_gene: TRBJ1-3; d_gene: .; CDR3aa: CASSPRDSGVTGNTIYF
v_gene: TRBV28; len: 15; j_gene: TRBJ1-4; d_gene: TRBD1; CDR3aa: CASSLPGTGGQKLFF
v_gene: TRBV20-1; len: 11; j_gene: TRBJ1-1; d_gene: TRBD1; CDR3aa: CSAREQGAAFF
v_gene: TRBV9; len: 15; j_gene: TRBJ2-3; d_gene: .; CDR3aa: CASSVEGVKQVTQYF
v_gene: TRBV7-9; len: 13; j_gene: TRBJ2-5; d_gene: .; CDR3aa: CASSWGIQETQYF
v_gene: TRBV7-3; len: 15; j_gene: TRBJ2-3; d_gene: TRBD2; CDR3aa: CASSRSGINTDTQYF
v_gene: TRBV13; len: 14; j_gene: TRBJ1-5; d_gene: .; CDR3aa: CASSPLRGGQPQHF
v_gene: TRBV19; len: 14; j_gene: TRBJ1-6; d_gene: TRBD1; CDR3aa: CASNTGANNSPLHF
v_gene: TRBV6-1; len: 14; j_gene: TRBJ1-6; d_gene: .; CDR3aa: CASSEASLNSPLHF
v_gene: TRBV27; len: 13; j_gene: TRBJ1-5; d_gene: .; CDR3aa: CASSLLGGQPQHF
v_gene: TRBV28; len: 15; j_gene: TRBJ1-1; d_gene: TRBD1; CDR3aa: CASSLAGTGFTEAFF
v_gene: TRBV29-1; len: 13; j_gene: TRBJ1-1; d_gene: .; CDR3aa: CSVEGLLNTEAFF
v_gene: TRBV19; len: 14; j_gene: TRBJ1-2; d_gene: TRBD1; CDR3aa: CASTIGTGDYGYTF
v_gene: TRBV7-9; len: 13; j_gene: TRBJ1-1; d_gene: .; CDR3aa: CASSLRSDTEAFF
v_gene: TRBV11-3; len: 14; j_gene: TRBJ2-2; d_gene: TRBD1; CDR3aa: CASSSDRVSGELFF
v_gene: TRBV3-1/TRBV3-2; len: 15; j_gene: TRBJ2-7; d_gene: TRBD1; CDR3aa: CASSLLPGQGFPPYF
v_gene: TRBV9; len: 17; j_gene: TRBJ2-1; d_gene: .; CDR3aa: CASSVGGGGSSYNEQFF
v_gene: TRBV30; len: 15; j_gene: TRBJ1-4; d_gene: TRBD1; CDR3aa: CAWSVPGQEHEKLFF
v_gene: TRBV19; len: 16; j_gene: TRBJ2-1; d_gene: .; CDR3aa: CASGRTETASYNEQFF
v_gene: TRBV2; len: 13; j_gene: TRBJ1-5; d_gene: .; CDR3aa: CASSEQDSQPQHF
v_gene: TRBV25-1; len: 12; j_gene: TRBJ1-1; d_gene: .; CDR3aa: CASSGQHTEAFF
v_gene: TRBV13; len: 13; j_gene: TRBJ2-1; d_gene: .; CDR3aa: CASSAIFQGRRFF
v_gene: TRBV5-6; len: 18; j_gene: TRBJ1-3; d_gene: TRBD1; CDR3aa: CASSSHPGTGFGGNTIYF
v_gene: TRBV4-1; len: 16; j_gene: TRBJ2-1; d_gene: .; CDR3aa: CASSQRPGLSYNEQFF
v_gene: TRBV6-1; len: 16; j_gene: TRBJ1-3; d_gene: .; CDR3aa: CASSENSFFLGNTIYF
v_gene: TRBV5-4; len: 13; j_gene: TRBJ1-1; d_gene: .; CDR3aa: CALMGGVNTEAFF
v_gene: TRBV11-2; len: 17; j_gene: TRBJ2-7; d_gene: TRBD2; CDR3aa: CASSLVGRLAGHYEQYF
v_gene: TRBV5-1; len: 14; j_gene: TRBJ1-3; d_gene: TRBD1; CDR3aa: CASSPGTEGNTIYF
v_gene: TRBV19; len: 13; j_gene: TRBJ1-2; d_gene: TRBD1; CDR3aa: CASSPRTGLGYTF
v_gene: TRBV6-1; len: 13; j_gene: TRBJ2-1; d_gene: TRBD2; CDR3aa: CASSDRGGNEQFF
v_gene: TRBV6-1; len: 16; j_gene: TRBJ2-3; d_gene: .; CDR3aa: CASSEYAVGGPDTQYF